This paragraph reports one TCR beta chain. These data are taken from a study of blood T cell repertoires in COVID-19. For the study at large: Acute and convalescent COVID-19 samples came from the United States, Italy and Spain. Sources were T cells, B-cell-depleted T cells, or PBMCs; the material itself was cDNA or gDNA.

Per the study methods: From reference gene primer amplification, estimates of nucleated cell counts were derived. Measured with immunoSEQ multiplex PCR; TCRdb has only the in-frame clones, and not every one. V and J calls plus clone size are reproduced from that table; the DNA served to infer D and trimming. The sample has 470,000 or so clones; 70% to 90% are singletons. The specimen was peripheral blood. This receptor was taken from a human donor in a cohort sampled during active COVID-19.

The CDR3 spells CASSQDPSLGSSYNEQFF. The DNA for the CDR3 is TGCGCCAGCAGCCAAGACCCCAGTTTAGGGAGCTCCTACAATGAGCAGTTCTTC. V is TRBV4-1 and J is TRBJ2-1, with a tentative D call TRBD2 (5 bases). CDR1 is MGHRA, CDR2 YSYEKL, per germline. This CDR3 region has 18 residues. Trimming removed 0 bases at V and 0 bases at J, with 15 bases between.